This T cell receptor beta chain originates from a study of T cell repertoires in cytomegalovirus infection (dated by TCRdb to about 2019). Regarding the study in general: The peptide stimulations were aimed at well-studied HLA-B-restricted epitopes as well as recently identified HLA-C-restricted CMV epitopes, whose presentation resists viral immunomodulation. Because public TCR beta signatures pointed to carriage of CMV infection together with the matching HLA type, the HLA type of each donor mattered for the analysis.

The germline V gene encodes CDR1 SEHNR and CDR2 FQNEAQ (reference sequence). The CDR3 sequence holds 18 residues, the cysteine and phenylalanine included. Only the CDR3 DNA stays, 54 bases, in frame from base 1. Relative to germline, V is 0 bases shorter and J is 2 bases shorter, with 16 bases between their ends. For sequencing, an Illumina HiSeq 1500 was employed. TCRdb took the public reads, trimmed them with fastp at Q25, ran MiXCR for clone calling and kept in-frame beta chains. Every distinct CDR3 protein forms one entry, paired with its most common genes and DNA. This sample lists approximately 730,000 distinct CDR3 sequences; almost 30% were detected once. Together, the top ten hold approximately 14% of the sample. The treatment or condition label corresponds to: in vitro stimulation with specific CMV peptide epitopes to enrich CMV-specific T cells. As for this clonotype: Its antigen has not been determined. Base qualities were left out, and no much larger clone turns up one base away.

What the authors observed across the whole study: Cumulative frequency of public TCR beta family members discriminated carriers of CMV infection plus the relevant HLA type in this cohort and an independent approximately 340-donor cohort. The ex vivo response was dominated by HLA-C-restricted CMV-specific TCR beta clonotypes, which also provided the single most frequent clonotype in two of eight donors.

The clonotype originates from a human donor in good health (CMV status not recorded). Some clones in this sample may be carry-over from other donors' samples. The material sequenced was cultured CD8+ T cells from PBMCs, taken from culture after CMV antigen stimulation. The receptor chain draws on TRBV7-9 and TRBJ1-4; the D gene cannot be named for sure. The nucleotides read TGTGCCAGCAGCTTAGCGAATCGACCCAAGCCTACTAATGAAAAACTGTTTTTT. Its protein product is CASSLANRPKPTNEKLFF. Extended through the reference TRBV7-9 and TRBJ1-4 proteins, this CDR3 yields the full variable domain: DTGVSQNPRHKITKRGQNVTFRCDPISEHNRLYWYRQTLGQGPEFLTYFQNEAQLEKSRLLSDRFSAERPKGSFSTLEIQRTEQGDSAMYLCASSLANRPKPTNEKLFFGSGTQLSVL.